This note documents a single TCR beta chain sequence. The sample comes from a study of shared clonotypes between healthy human individuals. The protocol was immunoSEQ multiplex PCR, while the TCRdb copy is restricted to in-frame clones and leaves out a portion. The sample carries roughly 2,300,000 clones, about 90% recorded once. Sequenced material: naive CD4+ T cells from PBMCs. Subset in this sample: CD45RA+ positively selected. The TCR sequence derives from a man between 18 and 29 years old in good health. Some clones in this sample may be carry-over from other donors' samples.

CDR3 DNA: TGCGCCAGCAGCTCGGGCGGACAGGGTTTAGGGTTAACTGAAGCTTTCTTT. Residues: CASSSGGQGLGLTEAFF. The chain couples TRBV5-1 to TRBJ1-1; 8 bases are shared with TRBD1. Germline trimming cut 3 bases from V and 5 bases from J; bases unmatched to any gene: 15. The CDR3 is 17 amino acids. CDR1 and CDR2 from the germline V gene are SGHRS and YFSETQ.